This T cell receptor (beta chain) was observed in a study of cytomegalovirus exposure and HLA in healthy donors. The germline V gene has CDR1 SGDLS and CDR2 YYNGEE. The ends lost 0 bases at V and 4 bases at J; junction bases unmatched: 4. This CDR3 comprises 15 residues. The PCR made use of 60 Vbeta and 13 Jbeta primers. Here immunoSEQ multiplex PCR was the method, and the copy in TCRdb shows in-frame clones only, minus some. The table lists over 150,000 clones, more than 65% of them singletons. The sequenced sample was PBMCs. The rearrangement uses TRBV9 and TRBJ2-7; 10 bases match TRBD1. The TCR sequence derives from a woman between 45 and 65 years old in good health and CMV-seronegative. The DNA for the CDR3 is TGTGCCAGCAGCGTAGAGGGACAGGGGAGGTACGAGCAGTACTTC. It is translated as CASSVEGQGRYEQYF.